This T cell receptor beta chain was sequenced in a study of cytomegalovirus exposure and HLA in healthy donors. Study-level points and caveats: Most observed TCR sequences were rare, whereas some public TCRs were detected in many donors. Cytomegalovirus-associated TCR beta chains were listed, numbering some 150.

Points on this clone: What it binds is not known.

60 Vbeta and 13 Jbeta primers were used in PCR. TCRdb's table, derived via immunoSEQ multiplex PCR, lists solely in-frame clones and lacks some. Of 150,000 to 200,000 clones in the sample, 70% to 90% were seen once. The CDR3 has 13 residues. V shed 8 bases and J shed 4 bases, with 12 bases lying between them. The germline V gene encodes CDR1 SNHLY and CDR2 FYNNEI. This sequence was found in a woman aged 18-35 years in good health and CMV-seronegative. The sequencing sample was made of PBMCs. V gene TRBV2 combines with J gene TRBJ1-5; no reliable D call. CDR3 loop: CASCLEVNQPQHF. The CDR3 DNA is TGTGCCAGCTGTTTAGAAGTGAATCAGCCCCAGCATTTT.